This TCR beta chain was profiled in a study of shared clonotypes between healthy human individuals. The CDR3 consists of 14 residues. The germline V gene encodes CDR1 LNHDA and CDR2 SQIVND (reference sequence). Deletions cut 3 bases from V and 3 bases from J, with 9 bases between. Everyone who donated was a Caucasian adult who lived in Nashville, Tennessee. As originally analysed: ImmunoSEQ junction-only sequences lacked quality scores, so their filtering differed. TCRdb keeps only in-frame clones here, not all; method: immunoSEQ multiplex PCR. V and J calls and clone size come straight from that table; D and trimming were deduced from the DNA. The sample yields approximately 510,000 clones, around 79% seen once.

Sequencing was done on a sample of PBMCs. This receptor was identified in a woman aged 35 to 49 in good health. Some clones in this sample may be carry-over from other donors' samples. This sequence joins TRBV19 and TRBJ1-5; D gene ambiguous. CDR3: CASSIYGVNQPQHF. The CDR3, as DNA: TGTGCCAGTAGTATCTATGGGGTCAATCAGCCCCAGCATTTT.